The present entry profiles one TCR beta chain with its context. The antigen is not known. These data are taken from a study of T cell responses to AZD1222 COVID-19 vaccine. Findings and caveats of the study: There were mostly white British donors and more females than males, and clonal diversity was possibly underestimated.

The assay was immunoSEQ multiplex PCR, and TCRdb's table has in-frame clones only and misses some. The repertoire includes under 150,000 clones, 92% of them detected once, and around 5.1% sits in the top ten. V shed 6 bases and J 1 base; nucleotides not matched to a gene: 9. CDR3 length: 15 amino acids. Germline V gene data show CDR1 as SGHNT and CDR2 as YYREEE (reference sequence). This receptor was taken from an adult in good health. Source: peripheral blood, taken on day 0 of AZD1222 vaccination. The chain has TRBV5-4 and TRBJ2-5; 7 nucleotides agree with TRBD2. The CDR3 DNA reads as TGTGCCAGCACCAAAAAGCGGGGAACCCAAGAGACCCAGTACTTC. It is translated as CASTKKRGTQETQYF.